The source of this T cell receptor (beta chain) is a study of CXCR3-negative and CXCR3-positive naive CD8 T cells. Whole-study findings and limits: Naive cells used TRBV-TRBJ genes in much the same way whether CXCR3-negative or CXCR3-positive; memory cells did not. More hydrophobic TRB CDR3s occurred in CXCR3-positive than in CXCR3-negative naive cells.

Comment on this clonotype: The antigen remains unidentified.

CDR1 is SGHRS and CDR2 is YFSETQ in the germline V gene. The CDR3 runs 12 residues. The TRB libraries of cDNA were built by UMI-labeled 5' RACE. TCRdb re-called the 5' RACE reads and shows each CDR3 protein once, DNA omitted. The sample table sets out approximately 140,000 distinct CDR3 sequences. Naive CD8+ T cells showed a CD45RO-CCR7+CD27+CD95- phenotype. The clonotype was recovered from a human donor in good health. Some clones in this sample may be carry-over from other donors' samples. The specimen was naive CXCR3+ CD8+ T cells from blood. Specified subset: CD45RO-CCR7+CD27+CD95- naive CD8+ T cells expressing CXCR3 (TNR3+). The chain employs TRBV5-1 and TRBJ2-1; the D gene TCRdb calls, TRBD2, cannot be checked with no DNA. CDR3 sequence reads: CASSERPNEQFF.